The T cell receptor beta chain described here comes from a study of T cells in Graves' hyperthyroidism and ophthalmopathy. The study's findings and limits: Patients with ophthalmopathy were separated from those with stable hyperthyroidism by a 13 V-J model. Blood held most thyroid clonotypes expanded above 0.001 frequency.

This clonotype was seen more than once but under ten times. As yet, its antigen is unknown. TCR beta CDR3 region amplification was performed from RNA transcripts. First-round RT-PCR of the TCR CDR3 relied on the HTBI primer set. From the multiplex PCR reads, TCRdb called clonotypes with MiXCR, one entry per CDR3 protein. There are 300,000 to 450,000 distinct CDR3 sequences in the sample; approximately 14% occur only once, and 25% to 35% lies in the top ten. The CDR3 is made up of 12 amino acids. CDR1 and CDR2 from the germline V gene are SNHLY and FYNNEI. V was shortened by 8 bases and J by 2 bases, with 8 bases between the two germline ends. Blood was sampled at initial diagnosis of hyperthyroidism, prior to onset of any ophthalmopathy symptoms.

This sequence joins TRBV2 and TRBJ2-3; TRBD2 might be the D (5 bases). Sequencing was performed on blood. This clonotype originated in a woman between 18 and 29 years old with Graves' hyperthyroidism that later progressed to Graves' ophthalmopathy. CDR3 DNA sequence: TGTGCCAGCGAGGGAGTCACAGATACGCAGTATTTT. This gives the protein CASEGVTDTQYF.